This record looks at one TCR beta chain sequence and its context. Its antigen remains unidentified. This entry comes from a study of cytomegalovirus exposure and HLA in healthy donors. The PCR had 60 Vbeta and 13 Jbeta primers. The assay was immunoSEQ multiplex PCR, and TCRdb's table has in-frame clones only and misses some. Of about 200,000 clones in the sample, about an eighth were seen once. The study's findings and limits: Researchers reported in a later analysis that common viral pathogens appeared linked to several top clusters.

This CDR3 is 15 amino acids long. The germline V gene encodes CDR1 LNHDA and CDR2 SQIVND (reference sequence). V lost 1 base, J lost 7 bases, and 7 bases stayed unmatched. Sequenced input: PBMCs. J is TRBJ1-2 and V is TRBV19, with TRBD1 matching 9 bases. This receptor was obtained from a man aged 45-65 years in good health and CMV-seropositive. CDR3 amino acids: CASSIVGQGKTGYTF. DNA for the CDR3: TGTGCCAGTAGTATAGTTGGACAGGGGAAGACTGGCTACACCTTC. Together with reference TRBV19 and TRBJ1-2, the CDR3 gives the full variable domain: DGGITQSPKYLFRKEGQNVTLSCEQNLNHDAMYWYRQDPGQGLRLIYYSQIVNDFQKGDIAEGYSVSREKKESFPLTVTSAQKNPTAFYLCASSIVGQGKTGYTFGSGTRLTVV.